Below, 32 T cell receptor beta chains from the same sample are listed, as sequenced in a study of shared T cell receptors in the human thymus. Clones were sequenced by immunoSEQ multiplex PCR, and TCRdb holds only the in-frame ones, with some missing. This sample carries roughly 560,000 clones, approximately 78% of them seen once, and the ten largest clones take around 0.013%. The same sample was also studied in work on human thymus T cells.

The sample was thymocytes. All receptors derive from a boy in the first two years of life with a congenital heart defect.

The chain is built from TRBV5-1 and TRBJ2-3, with 8 bases identical to TRBD1. CDR1 and CDR2 (germline): SGHRS, YFSETQ. V dropped 0 bases and J dropped 1; count of bases not matched to a gene: 7. This CDR3 has 17 residues. As DNA, the CDR3 is TGCGCCAGCAGCTTGGCCTTCCCGGGACAGGGCACAGATACGCAGTATTTT. The encoded protein is CASSLAFPGQGTDTQYF.

This clone turned up a few times. The chain links TRBV10-1 to TRBJ2-7; 10 bases fit TRBD2. The CDR3 totals 16 residues. J lost 4 bases, V lost 1 base, and 7 bases had no gene match. Germline V CDR1 and CDR2: WNHNN, SYGVQD (reference sequence). The CDR3: CASSEYLAGADYEQYF. CDR3 bases: TGCGCCAGCAGTGAGTACCTAGCGGGAGCGGATTACGAGCAGTACTTC.

The rearrangement joins TRBV10-3 to TRBJ2-7; the match to TRBD1 covers 8 bases. This CDR3 region has 18 residues. Losses at the gene ends were 6 bases for V and 7 bases for J; bases not matched to a gene: 23. Germline V gives CDR1 ENHRY, CDR2 SYGVKD. This chain's CDR3 is CAIRRGKEAGGMTREQYF. The CDR3 DNA sequence: TGTGCCATCAGGAGGGGGAAGGAGGCAGGGGGCATGACGAGAGAGCAGTACTTC.

This chain connects TRBV27 to TRBJ1-2; TRBD1 matches at 9 bases. CDR3 length: 19 residues. Germline-derived CDR1 and CDR2 are MNHEY and SMNVEV (reference sequence). V lost 3 bases and J lost 0; bases outside the gene matches: 14. For the CDR3, the DNA is TGTGCCAGCAGTTTCGGCATCCGGGACAGGGAAAGGACTAACTATGGCTACACCTTC. Protein: CASSFGIRDRERTNYGYTF.

The chain combines TRBV10-2 with TRBJ2-7; 8 bases are shared with TRBD2. The CDR3 is 14 residues long. The germline V gene has CDR1 WSHSY and CDR2 SAAADI. Losses at the gene ends were 4 bases for V and 2 bases for J; bases not matched to a gene: 4. The CDR3 protein is CASSVAGGAYEQYF. DNA for the CDR3: TGCGCCAGCAGTGTTGCGGGGGGAGCCTACGAGCAGTACTTC.

The gene calls are TRBV30 and TRBJ2-3; 8 bases are a match to TRBD2. Germline assignment: CDR1 GTSNPN and CDR2 SVGIG (reference sequence). The CDR3 length is 15 residues. Trimming cost V 7 bases and J 0 bases; bases outside gene matches: 9. CDR3 in DNA: TGTGCCTCCCACGGGGGGGCTCCTAGCACAGATACGCAGTATTTT. Encoded protein: CASHGGAPSTDTQYF.

The chain couples TRBV4-3 to TRBJ2-2; 11 nucleotides agree with TRBD2. CDR3 length: 21 residues. The V segment lost 0 bases and the J segment 0 bases; nucleotides outside the gene matches: 12. Germline CDR1 is LGHNA and CDR2 is YSLEER. The DNA of the CDR3 is TGCGCCAGCAGCCAAGAGGGAGGTAGTAGCGGGAGGGATTCGAACACCGGGGAGCTGTTTTTT. Encoded protein: CASSQEGGSSGRDSNTGELFF.

In this sample, this clone turned up a few times. This chain joins TRBV4-2 and TRBJ1-1; 8 nucleotides align to TRBD1. V shed 2 bases and J 3 bases; nucleotides not matched to a gene: 8. CDR1 LGHNA and CDR2 YNFKEQ come from the germline V gene. The CDR3 runs to 16 residues. The CDR3 reads CASSQCRRGRDTEAFF. The CDR3 bases are TGTGCCAGCAGCCAATGTCGCAGGGGGCGCGACACTGAAGCTTTCTTT.

V is TRBV30 and J is TRBJ2-1, with D possibly being TRBD2 (5 bases). This CDR3 has 18 residues. V shed 0 bases and J shed 6 bases, with 24 bases lying between them. Germline assignment: CDR1 GTSNPN and CDR2 SVGIG (reference sequence). DNA of the CDR3: TGTGCCTGGAGTGTATTCCCGCGGTCGCTAGCATTGCCCAATGAGCAGTTCTTC. Encoded protein: CAWSVFPRSLALPNEQFF.

In DNA, the CDR3 is TGTGCCAGCAGCTTTCACCGGGACAGGGTGTACACCTTC. Its protein is CASSFHRDRVYTF. V is TRBV14 and J is TRBJ1-2; 9 bases align to TRBD1. Trimming removed 5 bases from V and 11 bases from J; junction bases left unmatched: 9. Germline CDR1 and CDR2: SGHDN and FVKESK. CDR3 length: 13 residues.

V is TRBV19 and J is TRBJ1-2, with D hard to call. Trimming shortened V by 4 bases and J by 3 bases, and 18 bases separated the two germline ends. Per the germline V gene, CDR1 is LNHDA and CDR2 is SQIVND (reference sequence). CDR3 length: 16 residues. CDR3: CASSNPRRREDYGYTF. The CDR3 DNA is TGTGCCAGTAGTAACCCCCGGAGGAGGGAGGACTATGGCTACACCTTC.

The chain couples TRBV12-5 to TRBJ2-7; 9 bases line up with TRBD1. Germline loops: CDR1 LGHNT, CDR2 FRNRAP. V was pared by 5 bases and J by 4 bases, with 6 bases of the junction left unmatched. The CDR3 contains 14 residues. Here the CDR3 DNA reads TGTGCTAGTGGTCCGCCGGGACAGGGATACGAGCAGTACTTC. This translates into CASGPPGQGYEQYF.

V and J are TRBV4-3 and TRBJ2-2; 10 bases match TRBD2. Germline values: CDR1 LGHNA, CDR2 YSLEER. The CDR3 runs to 16 residues. The J segment lost 5 bases and the V segment lost 4 bases, leaving 7 bases of the junction unmatched. The DNA for the CDR3 is TGCGCCAGCAGCCCAGCTAGCGGGAGAGGTACCGGGGAGCTGTTTTTT. It specifies CASSPASGRGTGELFF.

The chain employs TRBV5-6 and TRBJ2-7; D possibly corresponds to TRBD1 (7 bases). This CDR3 is built from 14 residues. Trimming stripped 5 bases from V and 4 bases from J, with 16 bases between. Germline lookup yields CDR1 SGHDT and CDR2 YYEEEE. Here the CDR3 DNA reads TGTGCCAGCAGGATGGAGGGACAGATTTACGAGCAGTACTTC. Translation gives CASRMEGQIYEQYF.

The chain carries TRBV15 and TRBJ2-7; D is perhaps TRBD1 (6 bases). The CDR3 runs to 16 residues. V was cut by 4 bases and J by 2 bases, with 18 bases left in between. Germline V gene sequence: CDR1 LNHNV, CDR2 YYDKDF (reference sequence). The CDR3 reads CATSTNLNRAAYEQYF. DNA of the CDR3: TGTGCCACCAGCACCAATTTGAACAGGGCCGCCTACGAGCAGTACTTC.

The chain couples TRBV5-4 to TRBJ2-1, with no clear D. Per germline, CDR1 SGHNT and CDR2 YYREEE (reference sequence). Trimming removed 4 bases from V and 0 bases from J, with 8 bases in between. There are 14 residues in the CDR3. The chain's CDR3 is CASSEASSYNEQFF. The CDR3 DNA reads TGTGCCAGCAGCGAGGCTAGCTCCTACAATGAGCAGTTCTTC.

V gene TRBV5-6 combines with J gene TRBJ2-5, with D unresolved. TRBJ2-7 matches the DNA end more closely, so the J call is doubtful. Germline V CDR1 and CDR2: SGHDT, YYEEEE. The CDR3 spans 12 residues. The CDR3 DNA follows: TGTGCCAGCAGCAAAGAGATCTACGAGCAGTACTTC. This encodes CASSKEIYEQYF.

Points on this clone: The germline gene is not matched at one end of the junction; a read error may be the cause. Different DNA sequences within this sample yield the same CDR3. The CDR3 protein is CASQGQGNQPQHF. CDR3 nucleotides: TGTGCCAGCCAGGGACAGGGAAATCAACCCCAGCATTTT. V gene TRBV25-1 combines with J gene TRBJ1-5; 9 bases agree with TRBD1. The germline V gene has CDR1 MGHDK and CDR2 SYGVNS. CDR3 length: 13 amino acids.

The rearrangement uses TRBV28 and TRBJ1-5; 9 nucleotides line up with TRBD1. The junction had 6 bases not matched to a gene; V was cut back by 5 bases and J by 4 bases. CDR3 length: 15 residues. Germline CDR1 reads MDHEN; CDR2 reads SYDVKM. The CDR3 loop reads CASSEIGQGNQPQHF. The CDR3 DNA is TGTGCCAGCAGTGAGATAGGACAGGGGAATCAGCCCCAGCATTTT.

In this sample, this clone turned up a few times. CDR3 in amino acids: CASSPRLAGGSTDTQYF. The CDR3 DNA reads as TGTGCCAGCAGCCCCCGACTAGCGGGAGGGAGCACAGATACGCAGTATTTT. The rearrangement links TRBV7-2 to TRBJ2-3, with 14 bases identical to TRBD2. This CDR3 is 17 amino acids long. V gave up 5 bases and J gave up 0 bases; unmatched junction bases: 4. Germline V CDR1 and CDR2: SGHTA, FQGNSA. Complete variable domain (other parts from reference TRBV7-2 and TRBJ2-3): GAGVSQSPSNKVTEKGKDVELRCDPISGHTALYWYRQSLGQGLEFLIYFQGNSAPDKSGLPSDRFSAERTGGSVSTLTIQRTQQEDSAVYLCASSPRLAGGSTDTQYFGPGTRLTVL.

J is TRBJ2-7 and V is TRBV29-1, with D possibly being TRBD1 (6 bases). Germline-derived CDR1 and CDR2 are SQVTM and ANQGSEA. V was shortened by 7 bases and J by 4 bases, with 14 bases between the two germline ends. The CDR3 contains 12 residues. The CDR3 coding sequence is TGCAGCGCTCAGGGGCAAATTTACGAGCAGTACTTC. Its translation: CSAQGQIYEQYF.

This clone turned up a few times. The CDR3 bases are TGTGCCAGCAGTCTGGGAGGGTCTGGGGGCTACACCTTC. Protein product: CASSLGGSGGYTF. The J gene is TRBJ1-2, the V gene TRBV27, with no clear D. V lost 5 bases, J lost 8 bases, and 15 bases lay in between. Germline CDR1 MNHEY, CDR2 SMNVEV (reference sequence). The CDR3 spans 13 residues.

The chain links TRBV7-2 to TRBJ2-7; tentative D call: TRBD2 (5 bases). Trimming shortened V by 5 bases and J by 0 bases, and 14 bases separated the two germline ends. CDR3 length: 15 residues. Germline-derived CDR1 and CDR2 are SGHTA and FQGNSA. The CDR3 here is CASSRRASSSYEQYF. CDR3 in DNA: TGTGCCAGCAGCCGACGGGCTAGCAGCTCCTACGAGCAGTACTTC.

This clone was detected only a few times. This sequence joins TRBV27 and TRBJ2-3; D is perhaps TRBD1 (5 bases). Trimming removed 1 base at V and 4 bases at J, with 12 bases between. The germline CDR1 and CDR2 sequences are MNHEY and SMNVEV (reference sequence). There are 15 residues in the CDR3. The CDR3 here is CASSLYRTRPDTQYF. CDR3 nucleotide sequence: TGTGCCAGCAGTTTATATCGGACACGGCCAGATACGCAGTATTTT.

The chain carries TRBV5-1 and TRBJ2-3; 10 bases are a match to TRBD2. This CDR3 has 17 residues. Germline CDR1 and CDR2: SGHRS and YFSETQ. V dropped 0 bases and J dropped 5; count of bases not matched to a gene: 9. CDR3 amino acids: CASSLGRGLANGDTQYF. The CDR3 DNA sequence: TGCGCCAGCAGCTTGGGGAGGGGACTAGCGAATGGAGATACGCAGTATTTT.

CDR3 region: CASTRQGFNEQFF. The CDR3 region has the DNA TGTGCCAGTACCCGACAGGGCTTCAATGAGCAGTTCTTC. The rearrangement uses TRBV6-1 and TRBJ2-1, with 7 bases matching TRBD1. The CDR3 contains 13 residues. The J segment lost 6 bases and the V segment lost 9 bases, leaving 8 bases of the junction unmatched. Germline CDR1 and CDR2: MNHNS and SASEGT.

The V gene is TRBV7-6, the J gene TRBJ2-7; 7 nucleotides match TRBD2. V lost 1 base and J lost 6; bases outside the gene matches: 9. This CDR3 has 15 amino acids. The V gene's germline CDR1 is SGHVS and CDR2 FNYEAQ. CDR3 region: CASSLEGRESREQYF. CDR3 nucleotide sequence: TGTGCCAGCAGCTTAGAGGGGCGGGAGTCACGCGAGCAGTACTTC. Full variable domain (missing parts from reference TRBV7-6 and TRBJ2-7): GAGVSQSPRYKVTKRGQDVALRCDPISGHVSLYWYRQALGQGPEFLTYFNYEAQQDKSGLPNDRFSAERPEGSISTLTIQRTEQRDSAMYRCASSLEGRESREQYFGPGTRLTVT.

The chain joins TRBV7-4 to TRBJ2-5; tentatively, D is TRBD1 (5 bases). Per the germline V gene, CDR1 is SGHVT and CDR2 is SQSDAQ. This CDR3 is 15 amino acids long. Deletions cut 1 base from V and 1 base from J, with 10 bases between. The CDR3 DNA follows: TGTGCCAGCAGCTTAGAGTCAGGGATCCAAGAGACCCAGTACTTC. This codes for CASSLESGIQETQYF.

The chain couples TRBV6-5 to TRBJ1-2, with TRBD1 identical over 7 bases. With 0 bases clipped from V and 6 bases from J, the junction kept 7 bases outside the gene matches. The germline CDR1 and CDR2 sequences are MNHEY and SVGAGI. This CDR3 is built from 15 residues. In DNA form, the CDR3 reads TGTGCCAGCAGTTACTCGAGGGCAGGGGGTGATGGCTACACCTTC. Translating gives CASSYSRAGGDGYTF.

The CDR3 DNA follows: TGCGCCAGCAGGCATGGACTAGCTCTGGCTAATGAGCAGTTCTTC. Translating gives CASRHGLALANEQFF. This chain connects TRBV5-1 to TRBJ2-1, with 8 bases aligning to TRBD2. Losses at the gene ends were 5 bases for V and 7 bases for J; bases not matched to a gene: 11. CDR3 length equals 15 residues. In germline, CDR1 is SGHRS, CDR2 YFSETQ. Supplemented by reference TRBV5-1 and TRBJ2-1, the full variable domain reads KAGVTQTPRYLIKTRGQQVTLSCSPISGHRSVSWYQQTPGQGLQFLFEYFSETQRNKGNFPGRFSGRQFSNSRSEMNVSTLELGDSALYLCASRHGLALANEQFFGPGTRLTVL.

The V call is TRBV6-6, the J call TRBJ2-7, with 7 bases that match TRBD1. Germline CDR1 reads MNHNY; CDR2 reads SVGAGI (reference sequence). The CDR3 is 13 amino acids. After removal of 5 bases from V and 5 bases from J, the junction contained 6 bases not matched to a gene. The CDR3 nucleotides are TGTGCCAGCAGTCGACAGGGTTGGGACGAGCAGTACTTC. This encodes CASSRQGWDEQYF.

The V and J genes are TRBV9 and TRBJ1-1; tentative D call: TRBD1 (6 bases). V lost 3 bases and J 0 bases, leaving 18 bases between the germline ends. CDR3 size: 17 residues. Per the germline V gene, CDR1 is SGDLS and CDR2 is YYNGEE. CDR3 residues: CASSGARGDKLNTEAFF. CDR3 nucleotide sequence: TGTGCCAGCAGCGGGGCTCGGGGGGACAAGCTGAACACTGAAGCTTTCTTT.